The source of this TCR beta chain is a study of cytomegalovirus exposure and HLA in healthy donors. This CDR3 comprises 16 residues. The V end lost 2 bases, the J end lost 3 bases, and 15 bases lay between the germline ends. Germline V gives CDR1 SGDLS, CDR2 YYNGEE. Use of 60 Vbeta and 13 Jbeta primers characterized the PCR. Assay: immunoSEQ multiplex PCR; the TCRdb copy retains only in-frame clones and omits some. The profile shows 170,000 or so clones, roughly 80% of them singletons. The study's findings and limits: Roughly uniform sequencing depth across donors was assumed, possibly incorrectly. A later analysis by the authors found several of the most significant clusters apparently linked to common viral pathogens. Later analysis demonstrated an association between a missense DCLRE1C variant and TCR beta V- and J-gene trimming.

This clone was observed once. Its antigen is not known. The source material was PBMCs. The chain has TRBV9 and TRBJ1-3, with D perhaps matching TRBD1 (6 bases). The sequence was collected from a man aged 25 to 40 in good health and CMV-seropositive. CDR3 sequence (DNA): TGTGCCAGCAGCGTGTTACAGGGCGCGGATGGAAACACCATATATTTT. Encoded protein: CASSVLQGADGNTIYF.